These 8 T cell receptor beta chains came from one sample sequenced in a study of follicular helper T cells after annual influenza vaccination. Time point in this sample: 2015-2016 season, pre-vaccination. This table comes from immunoSEQ multiplex PCR, and its TCRdb copy is limited to in-frame clones, with some not included. The profile shows roughly 2,000 clones, about 81% of them singletons. The input for sequencing was CXCR5+ CD38+ circulating T follicular helper cells from blood, taken on the day of influenza vaccination. Subset specified: circulating Tfh, non-naive CD4+CXCR5+PD-1+ (ICOS+CD38+ or ICOS-CD38-). These receptors all come from an adult who received the influenza vaccine.

This clone was recorded only once. This chain connects TRBV10-3 to TRBJ2-2; 9 bases align to TRBD1. This CDR3 spans 15 amino acids. Looked up from germline, CDR1 is ENHRY and CDR2 is SYGVKD. V gave up 8 bases and J gave up 4 bases; unmatched junction bases: 8. CDR3: CAIGTGGAVTGELFF. The CDR3 DNA reads TGTGCCATCGGTACAGGGGGCGCTGTCACCGGGGAGCTGTTTTTT.

The chain links TRBV5-8 to TRBJ2-3; D call uncertain. The CDR3 loop spans 12 amino acids. Trimming left V 4 bases short and J 2 bases short, with 5 bases between. Germline V gene sequence: CDR1 SGHTS, CDR2 YDEGEE. The CDR3 DNA reads TGTGCCAGCAGCAGACCCACAGATACGCAGTATTTT. This gives the protein CASSRPTDTQYF.

This clone has just a few counts. This rearrangement joins TRBV5-6 to TRBJ2-5, with TRBD1 identical over 8 bases. V dropped 1 base and J dropped 4; count of bases not matched to a gene: 9. CDR3 length equals 16 residues. In germline, CDR1 is SGHDT, CDR2 YYEEEE. The CDR3 DNA reads as TGTGCCAGCAGCTTGACTACAGGGGGATTAGGAGAGACCCAGTACTTC. The encoded protein is CASSLTTGGLGETQYF.

The chain carries TRBV7-9 and TRBJ2-7; the D is unclear. The V end was cut by 5 bases, the J end by 4 bases, with 9 bases between. The CDR3 loop spans 12 amino acids. Germline V gene sequence: CDR1 SEHNR, CDR2 FQNEAQ (reference sequence). The CDR3 DNA is TGTGCCAGCAGCCACGACCGGTACGAGCAGTACTTC. Protein product: CASSHDRYEQYF.

The chain joins TRBV5-1 to TRBJ1-1, with D possibly TRBD1 on 6 matching bases. The V gene lost 0 bases and the J gene lost 3 bases, with 12 bases spanning the gap. Germline V lookup: CDR1 SGHRS, CDR2 YFSETQ. The CDR3 extends over 15 amino acids. CDR3 loop: CASSLEGRGDTEAFF. The CDR3, as DNA: TGCGCCAGCAGCTTGGAGGGCAGGGGAGACACTGAAGCTTTCTTT.

The chain employs TRBV18 and TRBJ1-6; a weak D match, TRBD1 (5 bases). Germline CDR1 and CDR2: KGHSH and LQKENI. Trimming pared 1 base from V and 12 bases from J, leaving 19 bases between. The CDR3 sequence is 16 residues long. The CDR3 DNA follows: TGTGCCAGCTCACCACTTTCGGTTCAGGGAACAGAACCCCTCCACTTT. Translation: CASSPLSVQGTEPLHF.

V usage is TRBV28 and J usage is TRBJ2-3, with 9 bases lining up with TRBD1. J gave up 4 bases and V 6 bases, and 11 bases lay outside the gene matches. The CDR3 loop spans 16 amino acids. Germline values: CDR1 MDHEN, CDR2 SYDVKM. CDR3 loop: CASRSSGTGSADTQYF. In DNA form, the CDR3 reads TGTGCCAGCAGGTCATCCGGGACAGGGTCCGCAGATACGCAGTATTTT.

The chain employs TRBV6-6 and TRBJ1-2; perhaps TRBD1 as D (6 bases). The CDR3 extends over 15 amino acids. Trimming took off 5 bases at V and 1 base at J, with 14 bases between the two ends. Germline V gene data show CDR1 as MNHNY and CDR2 as SVGAGI (reference sequence). The CDR3 sequence: CASSHRGGLNYGYTF. CDR3 in DNA: TGTGCCAGCAGTCACCGAGGGGGACTTAACTATGGCTACACCTTC.